These T cell receptor beta chains were read from a single sample in a study of beta chain features in type 1 diabetes. Sequencing was performed with immunoSEQ multiplex PCR; in TCRdb, only in-frame clones are kept and a portion is missing. The table shows hundreds of thousands of clones, with 15% occurring only once. The sequenced material came from naive CD4+ T cells from blood. Receptors originate from a man between 18 and 29 years old in good health. The CDR3 runs from the conserved cysteine through the conserved F or W. D genes are given only for firm matches. Clone size is given for some rows only: seen once, a few or many times, or a class if the clone is expanded.

J,D,size,V,DNA,CDR3
TRBJ1-1,TRBD1,few,TRBV7-7,TGTGCTAGCAGCCCCGAGCTGGGGACAGTGAACACTGAAGCTTTCTTT,CASSPELGTVNTEAFF
TRBJ2-1,.,many,TRBV7-9,TGTGCCGCGGGGACCAACTACAATGAGCAGTTCTTC,CAAGTNYNEQFF
TRBJ2-7,.,few,TRBV5-1,TGCGCCAGCAGCTTGGGTGGTCCGCTTAAGACCTACGAGCAGTACTTC,CASSLGGPLKTYEQYF
TRBJ2-5,.,few,TRBV6-5,TGTGCCAGCAGTTACCCCGGGGTGACCCAGTACTTC,CASSYPGVTQYF
TRBJ2-7,.,.,TRBV7-2,TGTGCCAGCAGCTTGGGAAAAGGTACCTACGAGCAGTACTTC,CASSLGKGTYEQYF
TRBJ2-2,.,.,TRBV7-2,TGTGCCAGCAGCTTACAACCGATAAACACCGGGGAGCTGTTTTTT,CASSLQPINTGELFF
TRBJ1-4,TRBD1,few,TRBV2,TGTGCCAGCGGACAGGGGGCGCAGACTAATGAAAAACTGTTTTTT,CASGQGAQTNEKLFF
TRBJ2-1,TRBD2,.,TRBV18,TGTGCCAGCTCACGGGGACTAGCGGGAGTCGGCGCTGAGCAGTTCTTC,CASSRGLAGVGAEQFF
TRBJ1-2,.,.,TRBV14,TGTGCCAGCAGCCAAGACCCAGGGGCTCCTAACTATGGCTACACCTTC,CASSQDPGAPNYGYTF
TRBJ2-5,.,.,TRBV5-1,TGCGCCAGCAGCCCCGTTGGCGCGGGAGAGACCCAGTACTTC,CASSPVGAGETQYF
TRBJ2-7,TRBD1,.,TRBV5-6,TGTGCCAGCAGCTTGGCCGGGACAGCACAATACGAGCAGTACTTC,CASSLAGTAQYEQYF
TRBJ2-7,.,few,TRBV7-2,TGTGCCAGCAGCTTAGAGGGGGGCGCCTACGAGCAGTACTTC,CASSLEGGAYEQYF
TRBJ1-1,.,.,TRBV6-5,TGTGCCAGCAGTCCGGGGACCACCTTTAACACTGAAGCTTTCTTT,CASSPGTTFNTEAFF
TRBJ2-1,TRBD1,few,TRBV9,TGTGCCAGCAGCGTAGGGGCAGGGGGCAGTTCTATAGCAAATGAGCAGTTCTTC,CASSVGAGGSSIANEQFF
TRBJ2-3,.,few,TRBV30,TGTGCCTGGGAGCGGCCGCGAGGGGGGCCGGATACGCAGTATTTT,CAWERPRGGPDTQYF
TRBJ2-3,TRBD2,.,TRBV10-3,TGTGCCATCAGTCCGATAGCGGGAGCTCTTACAGATACGCAGTATTTT,CAISPIAGALTDTQYF
TRBJ1-3,.,.,TRBV27,TGTGCCAGCAGTTTAGAGGGTCCTATCTTTGGAAACACCATATATTTT,CASSLEGPIFGNTIYF
TRBJ2-4,TRBD2,.,TRBV2,TGTGCCAGCATTGAGAGGACTAGCGGGGGGCTAGCCAAAAACATTCAGTACTTC,CASIERTSGGLAKNIQYF
TRBJ1-1,.,.,TRBV29-1,TGCAGCGTTGCCACAGGAAACACTGAAGCTTTCTTT,CSVATGNTEAFF
TRBJ2-2,TRBD1,.,TRBV28,TGTGCCAGTCACAGGGGTAATACCGGGGAGCTGTTTTTT,CASHRGNTGELFF
TRBJ1-5,.,few,TRBV15,TGTGCCACCAGCAGAGATTTGCAGGGGAGGTGGCCCCAGCATTTT,CATSRDLQGRWPQHF
TRBJ2-3,.,once,TRBV5-4,TGTGCCAGCAGCTCGCTGGACTACACAGATACGCAGTATTTT,CASSSLDYTDTQYF
TRBJ2-1,TRBD2,few,TRBV27,TGTGCCAGCAGTTTGTCGGGACTAGCGGGAGCTCGGTTCTTC,CASSLSGLAGARFF
TRBJ2-6,TRBD1,.,TRBV28,TGTGCCAGCAGACACTCTGGGCTAGGTGAGACAGGGAGAACGGGAGGGGCCAACGTCCTGACTTTC,CASRHSGLGETGRTGGANVLTF
TRBJ1-2,TRBD1,.,TRBV13,TGTGCCAGCAGCACCCGGACAGGGAATAGCTATGGCTACACCTTC,CASSTRTGNSYGYTF
TRBJ1-1,.,.,TRBV30,TGTGCCTGGATATCGGGGGCAGGTGGCACTGAAGCTTTCTTT,CAWISGAGGTEAFF
TRBJ2-7,.,few,TRBV28,TGTGCCAGCACCTTAAGGGTGGGCTACGAGCAGTACTTC,CASTLRVGYEQYF
TRBJ2-2,.,.,TRBV29-1,TGCAGCGTTGAAGATTCGGGGGGCAGAGTAGTGTACACCGGGGAGCTGTTTTTT,CSVEDSGGRVVYTGELFF
TRBJ1-1,.,few,TRBV11-2,TGTGCCAGCAGGGGGGCGGGCACTGAAGCTTTCTTT,CASRGAGTEAFF
TRBJ2-2,.,.,TRBV7-2,TGTGCCAGCAGCTTAAGAGTCAGATCGAACACCGGGGAGCTGTTTTTT,CASSLRVRSNTGELFF
TRBJ2-1,TRBD1,.,TRBV7-9,TGTGCCAGCAGTCCTCCGGGACAGGGGTACAATGAGCAGTTCTTC,CASSPPGQGYNEQFF
TRBJ2-1,.,few,TRBV5-1,TGCGCCAGCAGCCGACTAAGGAATGAGCAGTTCTTC,CASSRLRNEQFF
TRBJ2-3,TRBD2,.,TRBV18,TGTGCCAGCTCATTAACCCGACTAGCCCGCACAGATACGCAGTATTTT,CASSLTRLARTDTQYF
TRBJ2-7,TRBD2,.,TRBV15,TGTGCCACCAGCAGCCCTGGGACTAGCGGGAGATACGAGCAGTACTTC,CATSSPGTSGRYEQYF
TRBJ2-7,.,.,TRBV18,TGTGCCAGCGCACCACTGTCAGGGCCGGACGAGCAGTACTTC,CASAPLSGPDEQYF
TRBJ2-3,.,few,TRBV7-2,TGTGCCAGCAGCTTAGAAACGTGGGGTTTAGCAGATACGCAGTATTTT,CASSLETWGLADTQYF
TRBJ2-3,TRBD2,few,TRBV9,TGTGCCAGCAGCGTAGACCTGACGACTAGCGGGGCCTATACGCAGTATTTT,CASSVDLTTSGAYTQYF
TRBJ1-5,.,.,TRBV19,TGTGCCAGTAGTATGGGGCGCGGGTGGCGCAATCAGCCCCAGCATTTT,CASSMGRGWRNQPQHF
TRBJ2-1,.,.,TRBV4-1,TGCGCCAGCAGCCCCCTATATTCGGATGGGCGTGAGCAGTTCTTC,CASSPLYSDGREQFF
TRBJ1-6,.,few,TRBV7-9,TGTGCCAGCAGCTTATTAACGGCAGCCCAAAATTCACCCCTCCACTTT,CASSLLTAAQNSPLHF
TRBJ2-1,.,few,TRBV6-5,TGTGCCAGCAGTTACGAAGGGGGCTCCTACAATGAGCAGTTCTTC,CASSYEGGSYNEQFF
TRBJ2-1,TRBD2,.,TRBV4-3,TGCGCCAGCAGCAGAAAGGCGGGGGGGCGAGGCTCCTACAATGAGCAGTTCTTC,CASSRKAGGRGSYNEQFF
TRBJ2-5,TRBD2,few,TRBV25-1,TGTGCCAGCAGTAAGGGAGGGGAAGAGACCCAGTACTTC,CASSKGGEETQYF
TRBJ2-7,.,few,TRBV4-2,TGTGCCAGCAGCCAAGATCAAGGGCTCCGTTCCTCCTACGAGCAGTACTTC,CASSQDQGLRSSYEQYF
TRBJ2-5,TRBD1,.,TRBV5-6,TGTGCCAGCAGCTGGACAGGGGAGCCCCAGTACTTC,CASSWTGEPQYF
TRBJ2-1,.,few,TRBV2,TGTGCCAGCAAGGAGAGGGGGAATGAGCAGTTCTTC,CASKERGNEQFF
TRBJ2-4,TRBD2,.,TRBV5-6,TGTGCCAGCAGCTGGCGGGAGCTCAAAAACATTCAGTACTTC,CASSWRELKNIQYF
TRBJ1-1,.,few,TRBV19,TGTGCCAGTAGTTTCCGGGGGAAAGGCCTAGCGGCTTTCTTT,CASSFRGKGLAAFF
TRBJ1-5,.,.,TRBV4-3,TGCGCCAGCAGCCAAGAGGTCATAAGGGGGAATCAGCCCCAGCATTTT,CASSQEVIRGNQPQHF
TRBJ2-1,TRBD2,.,TRBV9,TGTGCCAGCAGCGTAGCGCTAGCGGGAGTTGGTGAGCAGTTCTTC,CASSVALAGVGEQFF
TRBJ2-1,TRBD2,.,TRBV9,TGTGCCAGCAGCGTAGAAACTAGCGGGAGCAATGAGCAGTTCTTC,CASSVETSGSNEQFF
TRBJ2-7,.,.,TRBV28,TGTGCCAGCAACCCTCCCTCGGGGTCAACCTACGAGCAGTACTTC,CASNPPSGSTYEQYF
TRBJ2-5,.,.,TRBV5-1,TGCGCCAGCAAGATGACAGGCCAAGAGACCCAGTACTTC,CASKMTGQETQYF
TRBJ2-1,TRBD2,.,TRBV7-3,TGTGCCAGCAGCTTAACAGGACTAGGTTCGAGTGAGCAGTTCTTC,CASSLTGLGSSEQFF
TRBJ2-1,TRBD1,few,TRBV29-1,TGCAGCGTAGGACAGGGGCCCCAAAGCCACAATGAGCAGTTCTTC,CSVGQGPQSHNEQFF